This T cell receptor beta chain was recorded in a study of Ad26.COV2.S vaccination and SARS-CoV-2 variants. Study overall: Recipients of Ad26.COV2.S got it intramuscularly, once or twice 56 days apart.

The V and J ends lost 6 bases and 1 base respectively, with 12 bases between them. This CDR3 region has 14 residues. The germline V gene encodes CDR1 MGHDK and CDR2 SYGVNS. The protocol was immunoSEQ multiplex PCR, while the TCRdb copy is restricted to in-frame clones and leaves out a portion. The top ten hold 2.1% of the sample, which has approximately 300,000 clones, approximately 80% seen once. Stated treatment: approximately 18 received Ad26.COV2.S at low or high dose, single or two shots; 5 received placebo; per-sample allocation not given. The samples date from day 63 after the first vaccine or placebo injection. An Ad26 vector expressing Wuhan-strain SARS-CoV-2 spike served as the vaccine.

This clonotype was obtained from a person aged 18 to 65 who received the Ad26.COV2.S COVID-19 vaccine or a placebo. Source: peripheral blood, taken in a trial of Ad26.COV2.S vaccine versus placebo. V is TRBV25-1 and J is TRBJ1-1; D gene uncertain. The CDR3 sequence: CASRDPASNTEAFF. CDR3 in DNA: TGTGCCAGCAGGGACCCTGCCTCGAACACTGAAGCTTTCTTT. Filled out from reference TRBV25-1 and TRBJ1-1, the complete variable domain reads EADIYQTPRYLVIGTGKKITLECSQTMGHDKMYWYQQDPGMELHLIHYSYGVNSTEKGDLSSESTVSRIRTEHFPLTLESARPSHTSQYLCASRDPASNTEAFFGQGTRLTVV.